The present entry profiles one T cell receptor beta chain with its context. The antigen remains unidentified. Distinct nucleotide sequences in the sample also encode this CDR3. The table came from immunoSEQ multiplex PCR; TCRdb's copy has only in-frame clones and leaves some out. The table lists 600,000 to 750,000 clones, about 90% of them singletons. This specimen comes from a study of shared clonotypes between healthy human individuals. Study-wide background: Researchers drew samples from two women and a few men aged 18 to 49. Findings and caveats of the study: Around 5.4% of naive CD4 clonotypes were common to a handful of donors.

Germline values: CDR1 SEHNR, CDR2 FQNEAQ (reference sequence). Trimming removed 3 bases from V and 8 bases from J, with 7 bases in between. The CDR3 runs to 11 residues. This TCR derives from a man aged 18-30 years in good health. Some clones in this sample may be carry-over from other donors' samples. The material sequenced was memory CD8+ T cells from PBMCs. Sample subset: CD45RO+ cells pooled with CCR7-negative TemRA cells. This chain joins TRBV7-9 and TRBJ1-2; D is unclear. For the CDR3, the DNA is TGTGCCAGCAGCTTTCTGGAAGGCTACACCTTC. Its protein is CASSFLEGYTF. The entire variable domain, with the rest obtained from reference TRBV7-9 and TRBJ1-2, is as follows: DTGVSQNPRHKITKRGQNVTFRCDPISEHNRLYWYRQTLGQGPEFLTYFQNEAQLEKSRLLSDRFSAERPKGSFSTLEIQRTEQGDSAMYLCASSFLEGYTFGSGTRLTVV.